The 20 T cell receptor beta chains below come from one sample, sequenced in a study of glioma-infiltrating T cells after dendritic cell vaccination. Using immunoSEQ multiplex PCR, the repertoire was profiled, and TCRdb retains in-frame clones only, with some absent. The repertoire holds some 73,000 clones, with almost 85% as singletons. The sample was blood, taken before dendritic cell vaccination. These receptors all come from a human donor with glioblastoma.

The table lists this clone with a few counts. J is TRBJ2-5 and V is TRBV5-1; 7 bases fit TRBD2. Germline loops: CDR1 SGHRS, CDR2 YFSETQ. The CDR3 has 16 residues. The V segment lost 0 bases and the J segment 5 bases; nucleotides outside the gene matches: 10. CDR3 loop: CASSLAVLANPETQYF. The CDR3 DNA sequence: TGCGCCAGCAGCTTGGCCGTACTAGCGAATCCTGAGACCCAGTACTTC.

The chain links TRBV29-1 to TRBJ1-3; D possibly corresponds to TRBD1 (5 bases). The CDR3 runs to 17 residues. Germline lookup yields CDR1 SQVTM and CDR2 ANQGSEA. Trimming stripped 4 bases from V and 4 bases from J, with 23 bases between. The DNA of the CDR3 is TGCAGCGTTGTGATCCGGGGGACTTCCGTCGAGGGAAACACCATATATTTT. This codes for CSVVIRGTSVEGNTIYF.

This clone showed up just a few times. The gene calls are TRBV4-1 and TRBJ2-3; 7 bases align to TRBD2. In germline, CDR1 is MGHRA, CDR2 YSYEKL. Trimming at V came to 4 bases and at J to 6 bases, leaving 10 bases not matched to a gene. The CDR3 sequence is 15 residues long. As DNA, the CDR3 is TGCGCCAGCAGCCCCCGACTAGCTCTATCGGATACGCAGTATTTT. Its translation: CASSPRLALSDTQYF.

This chain links TRBV6-4 with TRBJ2-1, with 10 bases aligning to TRBD2. The trim removed 0 bases at V and 7 bases at J, leaving 6 bases unmatched. This CDR3 has 16 amino acids. Germline-derived CDR1 and CDR2 are MRHNA and SNTAGT. The CDR3 DNA reads as TGTGCCAGCAGTGACTCGAAGCGGGGGGGCCGGAATGAGCAGTTCTTC. It is translated as CASSDSKRGGRNEQFF.

The chain employs TRBV29-1 and TRBJ1-1, with 8 bases that match TRBD1. V was pared by 7 bases and J by 8 bases, with 3 bases of the junction left unmatched. The CDR3 loop spans 10 amino acids. Germline CDR1 reads SQVTM; CDR2 reads ANQGSEA. CDR3 in DNA: TGCAGCGCTGGGACAGGAGAAGCTTTCTTT. This encodes CSAGTGEAFF.

The J gene is TRBJ1-1, the V gene TRBV5-1, with D unresolved. V lost 1 base to trimming and J lost 4 bases, with 8 bases between them. The CDR3 length is 13 residues. Germline V CDR1 and CDR2: SGHRS, YFSETQ. In nucleotides, the CDR3 is TGCGCCAGCAGCTTGTTCTATACCACTGAAGCTTTCTTT. This codes for CASSLFYTTEAFF.

This clone appeared a single time. The V call is TRBV2, the J call TRBJ2-7, with 10 bases matching TRBD1. J gave up 2 bases and V 6 bases, and 4 bases lay outside the gene matches. The CDR3 totals 14 residues. The germline gives CDR1 SNHLY, CDR2 FYNNEI. The CDR3 DNA sequence: TGTGCCAGCAGGGGACAGGGGATTGCCTACGAGCAGTACGTC. It codes for CASRGQGIAYEQYV.

V is TRBV18 and J is TRBJ1-4; the match to TRBD1 covers 9 bases. V was clipped by 3 bases and J by 8 bases; unmatched bases: 10. This CDR3 is built from 16 residues. CDR1 is KGHSH and CDR2 is LQKENI in the germline V gene. CDR3 nucleotides: TGTGCCAGCTCACCGCTCACGGGACAGGGACAAGAAAAACTGTTTTTT. Residues: CASSPLTGQGQEKLFF.

This chain connects TRBV5-1 to TRBJ1-2, with 9 nucleotides matching TRBD1. Per germline, CDR1 SGHRS and CDR2 YFSETQ. V dropped 6 bases and J dropped 6; count of bases not matched to a gene: 6. CDR3 length: 13 amino acids. The CDR3 region is CASNLQGADGYTF. CDR3 nucleotide sequence: TGCGCCAGCAACCTACAGGGGGCTGATGGCTACACCTTC.

The J gene is TRBJ1-1, the V gene TRBV11-2; D is unclear. Trimming removed 1 base at V and 0 bases at J, with 9 bases between. CDR1 and CDR2 from the germline V gene are SGHAT and FQNNGV. The CDR3 consists of 15 residues. The CDR3 region is CASSLVGGLNTEAFF. The CDR3 nucleotides are TGTGCCAGCAGCTTAGTAGGAGGGTTGAACACTGAAGCTTTCTTT.

The chain uses TRBV5-1 and TRBJ2-5; 8 bases agree with TRBD2. This CDR3 contains 16 residues. Losses at the gene ends were 0 bases for V and 4 bases for J; bases not matched to a gene: 8. The germline V gene has CDR1 SGHRS and CDR2 YFSETQ. CDR3 amino acids: CASSLALRTSTETQYF. The CDR3 region has the DNA TGCGCCAGCAGCTTGGCGTTAAGGACTAGCACAGAGACCCAGTACTTC.

This clone was counted between two and nine times. The chain is built from TRBV10-3 and TRBJ2-7; a weak D match, TRBD2 (6 bases). Germline CDR1 reads ENHRY; CDR2 reads SYGVKD. Trimming stripped 3 bases from V and 6 bases from J, with 24 bases between. There are 17 residues in the CDR3. The CDR3 DNA is TGTGCCATCAGTGACTGGCTGGGGACGGGGGAGCTAGCCGAGCAGTACGTC. It specifies CAISDWLGTGELAEQYV.

This clone counts as medium-sized. The J gene is TRBJ1-4, the V gene TRBV27; D ambiguous. V gave up 2 bases and J gave up 8 bases, with 15 bases separating them. From germline, CDR1 is MNHEY and CDR2 SMNVEV (reference sequence). This CDR3 comprises 15 residues. The CDR3 spells CASSLNPRYGEKLFF. The CDR3 nucleotides read TGTGCCAGCAGTTTAAATCCGCGGTATGGGGAAAAACTGTTTTTT.

V and J are TRBV6-6 and TRBJ1-2, with D unclear. Germline V gene lookup returns CDR1 MNHNY and CDR2 SVGAGI (reference sequence). Trimming left V 11 bases short and J 5 bases short, with 12 bases between. The CDR3 length is 11 residues. The CDR3 sequence: CASKSGYGYTF. CDR3 DNA: TGTGCCTCCAAATCGGGGTATGGCTACACCTTC.

The chain uses TRBV5-4 and TRBJ2-7; D might be TRBD1 (6 bases). Trimming left V 3 bases short and J 5 bases short, with 12 bases between. CDR3 length: 13 amino acids. Germline CDR1 is SGHNT and CDR2 is YYREEE (reference sequence). This CDR3 reads CASSSTGIDEQYF. The CDR3 DNA reads as TGTGCCAGCAGCTCGACAGGAATCGACGAGCAGTACTTC.

V usage is TRBV7-9 and J usage is TRBJ2-1; D not resolved. V lost 3 bases, J lost 5 bases, and 11 bases lay in between. This CDR3 has 14 amino acids. The germline V gene has CDR1 SEHNR and CDR2 FQNEAQ (reference sequence). The DNA for the CDR3 is TGTGCCAGCAGCTTCCAGTGGCCCGACAATGAGCAGTTCTTC. This translates into CASSFQWPDNEQFF.

V and J are TRBV2 and TRBJ2-6, with D possibly TRBD2 on 6 matching bases. CDR1 is SNHLY and CDR2 is FYNNEI in the germline V gene. The V gene lost 1 base and the J gene lost 4 bases, with 11 bases spanning the gap. The CDR3 consists of 16 residues. CDR3 nucleotides: TGTGCCAGCAGTGAAGGTGGCGGGGCCGGGGCCAACGTCCTGACTTTC. As protein: CASSEGGGAGANVLTF.

The rearrangement links TRBV2 to TRBJ1-2; D perhaps matches TRBD1 (6 bases). CDR3 length: 14 amino acids. Trimming stripped 8 bases from V and 3 bases from J, with 16 bases between. Germline loops: CDR1 SNHLY, CDR2 FYNNEI. CDR3 in DNA: TGTGCCAGCGGAGGTGGGACATTGGACTATGGCTACACCTTC. Protein product: CASGGGTLDYGYTF.

The rearrangement joins TRBV5-6 to TRBJ2-1, with D tentatively TRBD2 (5 bases). The germline V gene has CDR1 SGHDT and CDR2 YYEEEE. This CDR3 comprises 14 residues. V was trimmed by 0 bases and J by 7 bases, leaving 11 bases between them. CDR3 DNA sequence: TGTGCCAGCAGCTTGGGGACTCTAGGGAATGAGCAGTTCTTC. This codes for CASSLGTLGNEQFF.

This clone was seen once. The chain joins TRBV6-1 to TRBJ2-7; D possibly corresponds to TRBD2 (5 bases). CDR1 MNHNS and CDR2 SASEGT come from the germline V gene. V was pared by 5 bases and J by 2 bases, with 16 bases between. There are 15 residues in the CDR3. Written as DNA, the CDR3 is TGTGCCAGCAGTAGTAGTACTGGAGGAGCCTACGAGCAGTACGTC. Protein sequence: CASSSSTGGAYEQYV.